This TCR beta chain was recorded in a study of cytomegalovirus exposure and HLA in healthy donors. Study at large: As an earlier analysis found, roughly 170 million T cells yielded 100 million to 130 million unique TCR beta sequences. Study-wide results and caveats: As a later analysis revealed, most CMV-associated TCR beta chains appeared HLA-restricted. A list of around 160 TCR beta chains associated with cytomegalovirus was given. Researchers reported in a later analysis that a missense DCLRE1C variant was tied to TCR beta V- and J-gene trimming.

J was trimmed by 1 base and V by 3 bases; bases with no gene match: 7. Germline V CDR1 and CDR2: SGHDT, YYEEEE. CDR3 size: 15 residues. Worth noting for this clone: Its antigen is currently unknown.

60 Vbeta and 13 Jbeta primers were used in PCR. The data were produced by immunoSEQ multiplex PCR, yet TCRdb's version contains in-frame clones alone and is incomplete. The sample includes 200,000 to 250,000 clones, just over 75% of them seen just once. The gene calls are TRBV5-6 and TRBJ2-7; 7 bases are shared with TRBD1. Sequenced input: PBMCs. This receptor was obtained from a woman aged 60-70 years in good health and CMV-seropositive. CDR3 residues: CASSSPGTASYEQYF. CDR3 bases: TGTGCCAGCAGCTCACCCGGGACAGCTTCCTACGAGCAGTACTTC.